Only one count was recorded for the clone carrying this T cell receptor (beta chain). V was trimmed by 5 bases and J by 6 bases, leaving 6 bases between them. Germline CDR1 SNHLY, CDR2 FYNNEI. This CDR3 has 11 residues. These data belong to a study of T cell changes during pregnancy in multiple sclerosis. This table comes from immunoSEQ multiplex PCR, and its TCRdb copy is limited to in-frame clones, with some not included. The data show approximately 100,000 clones, approximately 90% seen once. This TCR was sampled from a female donor with multiple sclerosis, enrolled in a pregnancy study. This rearrangement joins TRBV2 to TRBJ2-3; D unclear. Material: peripheral blood, obtained after pregnancy. The CDR3 spells CASSLEDTQYF. DNA for the CDR3: TGTGCCAGCAGTTTAGAGGATACGCAGTATTTT.